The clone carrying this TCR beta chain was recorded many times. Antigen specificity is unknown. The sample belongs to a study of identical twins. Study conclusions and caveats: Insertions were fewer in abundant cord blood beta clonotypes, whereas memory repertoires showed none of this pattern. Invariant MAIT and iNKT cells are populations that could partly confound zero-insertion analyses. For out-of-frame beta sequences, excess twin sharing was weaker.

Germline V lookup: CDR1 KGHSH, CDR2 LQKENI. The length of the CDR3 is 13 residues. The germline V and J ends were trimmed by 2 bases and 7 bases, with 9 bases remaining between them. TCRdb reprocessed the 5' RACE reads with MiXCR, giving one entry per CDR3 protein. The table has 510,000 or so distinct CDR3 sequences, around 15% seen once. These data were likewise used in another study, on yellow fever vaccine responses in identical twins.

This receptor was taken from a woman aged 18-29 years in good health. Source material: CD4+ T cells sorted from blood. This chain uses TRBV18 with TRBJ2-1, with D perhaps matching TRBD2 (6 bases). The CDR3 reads CASSPLGGNEQFF. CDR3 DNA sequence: TGTGCCAGCTCACCATTGGGGGGAAATGAGCAGTTCTTC.